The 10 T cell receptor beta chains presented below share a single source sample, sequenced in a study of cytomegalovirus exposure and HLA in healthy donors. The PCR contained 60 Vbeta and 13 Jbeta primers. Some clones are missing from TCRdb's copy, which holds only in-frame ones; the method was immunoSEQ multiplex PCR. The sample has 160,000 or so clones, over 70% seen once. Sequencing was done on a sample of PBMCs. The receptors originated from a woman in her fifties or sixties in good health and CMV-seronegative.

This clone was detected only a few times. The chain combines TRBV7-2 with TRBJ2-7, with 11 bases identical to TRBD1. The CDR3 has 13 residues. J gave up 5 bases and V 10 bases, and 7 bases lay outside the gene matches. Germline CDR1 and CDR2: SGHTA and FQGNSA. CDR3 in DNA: TGTGCCATTTTGGGACAGGGGGAGAACGAGCAGTACTTC. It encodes CAILGQGENEQYF. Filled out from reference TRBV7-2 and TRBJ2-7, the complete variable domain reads GAGVSQSPSNKVTEKGKDVELRCDPISGHTALYWYRQSLGQGLEFLIYFQGNSAPDKSGLPSDRFSAERTGGSVSTLTIQRTQQEDSAVYLCAILGQGENEQYFGPGTRLTVT.

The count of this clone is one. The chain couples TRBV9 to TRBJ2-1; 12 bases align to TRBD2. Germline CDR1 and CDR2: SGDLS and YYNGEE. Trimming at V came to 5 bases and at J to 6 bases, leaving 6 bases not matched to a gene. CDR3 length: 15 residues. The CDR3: CASSTSGGPFNEQFF. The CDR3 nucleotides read TGTGCCAGCAGTACTAGCGGGGGGCCATTCAATGAGCAGTTCTTC. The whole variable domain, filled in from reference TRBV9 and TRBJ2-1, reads DSGVTQTPKHLITATGQRVTLRCSPRSGDLSVYWYQQSLDQGLQFLIQYYNGEERAKGNILERFSAQQFPDLHSELNLSSLELGDSALYFCASSTSGGPFNEQFFGPGTRLTVL.

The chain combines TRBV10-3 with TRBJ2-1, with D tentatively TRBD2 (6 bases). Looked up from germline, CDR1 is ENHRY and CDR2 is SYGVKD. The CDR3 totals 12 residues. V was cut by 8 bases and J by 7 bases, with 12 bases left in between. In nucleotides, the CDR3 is TGTGCCATCCGTGGGGCGGGGAATGAGCAGTTCTTC. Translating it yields CAIRGAGNEQFF.

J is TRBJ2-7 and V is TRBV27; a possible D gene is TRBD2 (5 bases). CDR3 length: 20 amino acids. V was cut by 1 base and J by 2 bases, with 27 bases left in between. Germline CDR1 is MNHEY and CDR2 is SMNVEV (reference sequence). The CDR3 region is CASSLYGPGRDRGPTYEQYF. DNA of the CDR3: TGTGCCAGCAGTTTATACGGGCCTGGAAGGGATCGGGGTCCTACCTACGAGCAGTACTTC.

The CDR3 DNA sequence: TGTGCCAGCAGCCACATACCACACAGGGGGCGGCGGGAGACCCAGTACTTC. Translation gives CASSHIPHRGRRETQYF. V is TRBV11-3 and J is TRBJ2-5, with 9 bases lining up with TRBD1. Germline CDR1 reads SGHNT; CDR2 reads YENEEA. V shed 5 bases, J shed 5 bases, and the junction held 15 bases outside the gene matches. The CDR3 is made up of 17 amino acids.

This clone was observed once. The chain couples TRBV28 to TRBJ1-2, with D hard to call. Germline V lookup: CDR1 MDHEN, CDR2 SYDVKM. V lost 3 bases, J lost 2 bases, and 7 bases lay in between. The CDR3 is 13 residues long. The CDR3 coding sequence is TGTGCCAGCAGTTTGTTGCAGAACTATGGCTACACCTTC. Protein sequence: CASSLLQNYGYTF.

This CDR3 is CASSDGVRGPSYSGNTIYF. CDR3 in DNA: TGTGCCAGCAGTGACGGTGTCAGGGGACCCTCGTACTCTGGAAACACCATATATTTT. This sequence joins TRBV6-4 and TRBJ1-3; D possibly corresponds to TRBD1 (6 bases). The germline gives CDR1 MRHNA, CDR2 SNTAGT. With 2 bases removed from V and 0 bases from J, the gap between germline ends came to 20 bases. The CDR3 length is 19 residues.

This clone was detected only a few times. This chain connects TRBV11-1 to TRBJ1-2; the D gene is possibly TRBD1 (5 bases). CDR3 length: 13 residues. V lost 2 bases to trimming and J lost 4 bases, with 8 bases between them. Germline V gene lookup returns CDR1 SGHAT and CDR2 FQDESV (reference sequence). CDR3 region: CASSLSGGYGYTF. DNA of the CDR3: TGTGCCAGCAGCTTATCCGGGGGCTATGGCTACACCTTC.

Here the CDR3 DNA reads TGTGCCTACCACAGGGTTGGTGAAAAACTGTTTTTT. Translation gives CAYHRVGEKLFF. V gene TRBV30 combines with J gene TRBJ1-4; weak D call: TRBD1 (6 bases). The CDR3 is made up of 12 amino acids. Germline assignment: CDR1 GTSNPN and CDR2 SVGIG (reference sequence). V gave up 7 bases and J gave up 7 bases, with 13 bases separating them.

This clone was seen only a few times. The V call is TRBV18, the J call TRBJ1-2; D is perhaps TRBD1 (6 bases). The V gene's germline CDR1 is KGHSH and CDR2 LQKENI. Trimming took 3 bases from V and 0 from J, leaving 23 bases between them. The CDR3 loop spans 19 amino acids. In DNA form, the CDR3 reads TGTGCCAGCTCACCCCAACGGACAGCGGTGTTTAAAGCTAACTATGGCTACACCTTC. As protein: CASSPQRTAVFKANYGYTF. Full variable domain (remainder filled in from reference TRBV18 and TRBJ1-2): NAGVMQNPRHLVRRRGQEARLRCSPMKGHSHVYWYRQLPEEGLKFMVYLQKENIIDESGMPKERFSAEFPKEGPSILRIQQVVRGDSAAYFCASSPQRTAVFKANYGYTFGSGTRLTVV.